Presented here are 15 T cell receptor beta chains from one specimen sequenced in a study of CD8 T cells in ankylosing spondylitis. TCRdb passed the 5' RACE reads through MiXCR, listing each CDR3 protein once. The repertoire consists of roughly 280,000 distinct CDR3 sequences, with approximately 20% occurring once and the leading ten covering less than 9%. Sequencing was done on a sample of blood, either unsorted or a sorted T cell fraction (not recorded which). These receptors were taken from a male donor with ankylosing spondylitis or in good health (not recorded which).

This clonotype was recorded a few times. The rearrangement links TRBV6-1 to TRBJ2-2, with D tentatively TRBD2 (7 bases). Trimming shortened V by 2 bases and J by 0 bases, and 10 bases separated the two germline ends. This CDR3 region has 16 residues. Germline V gene sequence: CDR1 MNHNS, CDR2 SASEGT. The CDR3 loop is CASSERGGANTGELFF. The CDR3 nucleotides are TGTGCCAGCAGTGAAAGGGGGGGCGCGAACACCGGGGAGCTGTTTTTT.

This clonotype was detected only a few times. V and J are TRBV7-2 and TRBJ2-7; 9 bases map to TRBD1. There are 14 residues in the CDR3. After removal of 1 base from V and 4 bases from J, the junction contained 2 bases not matched to a gene. Germline V gene lookup returns CDR1 SGHTA and CDR2 FQGNSA. DNA of the CDR3: TGTGCCAGCAGCTTAGAGACAGGGGGGTACGAGCAGTACGTC. This gives the protein CASSLETGGYEQYV.

The J gene is TRBJ2-1, the V gene TRBV5-1, with 9 bases fitting TRBD1. V lost 2 bases to trimming and J lost 4 bases; unmatched junction nucleotides: 7. The CDR3 totals 16 residues. From germline, CDR1 is SGHRS and CDR2 YFSETQ. This CDR3 reads CASSFSGTGSYNEQFF. Written as DNA, the CDR3 is TGCGCCAGCAGCTTCAGCGGGACAGGGTCTTACAATGAGCAGTTCTTC.

The chain couples TRBV12-3 or TRBV12-4 to TRBJ1-6; D is unclear. Trimming pared 5 bases from V and 7 bases from J, leaving 9 bases between. This CDR3 comprises 13 residues. In DNA, the CDR3 is TGTGCCAGCAGTCCCTGGGAGAATTCACCCCTCCACTTT. This translates into CASSPWENSPLHF.

This clonotype turned up a few times. This chain joins TRBV10-3 and TRBJ2-5; D gene uncertain. CDR1 ENHRY and CDR2 SYGVKD come from the germline V gene. V was clipped by 6 bases and J by 1 base, with 6 bases between them. The CDR3 runs 12 residues. DNA of the CDR3: TGTGCCATCAGGTCTACCCAAGAGACCCAGTACTTC. Amino acid sequence: CAIRSTQETQYF.

The V call is TRBV4-2, the J call TRBJ2-1; D may correspond to TRBD1 or TRBD2 (6 bases each). V lost 0 bases and J lost 5, with 14 bases in between. Germline V gene sequence: CDR1 LGHNA, CDR2 YNFKEQ. This CDR3 is 16 amino acids long. The CDR3, as DNA: TGTGCCAGCAGCCAAGATGGGGGGCAAGGACACAATGAGCAGTTCTTC. Its translation is CASSQDGGQGHNEQFF.

The chain links TRBV28 to TRBJ1-1, with D perhaps matching TRBD1 (5 bases). Trimming shortened V by 6 bases and J by 2 bases, and 16 bases separated the two germline ends. CDR3 length equals 15 residues. CDR1 and CDR2 (germline): MDHEN, SYDVKM. CDR3 in DNA: TGTGCCAGCAGGTCAATCGGGGGTTTCAACACTGAAGCTTTCTTT. Residues: CASRSIGGFNTEAFF.

This clonotype was observed a handful of times. The rearrangement links TRBV7-2 to TRBJ2-5; D is ambiguous. This CDR3 has 17 residues. Trimming removed 0 bases from V and 5 bases from J, with 19 bases in between. Germline V gives CDR1 SGHTA, CDR2 FQGNSA. The CDR3 protein is CASSLARIDRTKETQYF. CDR3 bases: TGTGCCAGCAGCTTAGCGCGGATAGACCGCACCAAGGAGACCCAGTACTTC. The whole variable domain, filled in from reference TRBV7-2 and TRBJ2-5, reads GAGVSQSPSNKVTEKGKDVELRCDPISGHTALYWYRQSLGQGLEFLIYFQGNSAPDKSGLPSDRFSAERTGGSVSTLTIQRTQQEDSAVYLCASSLARIDRTKETQYFGPGTRLLVL.

The chain joins TRBV6-1 to TRBJ1-4; 7 nucleotides agree with TRBD1. The V and J ends lost 6 bases and 0 bases, in that order; junction bases with no gene match: 4. CDR3 length equals 15 residues. Germline V CDR1 and CDR2: MNHNS, SASEGT. The CDR3 protein is CASRRDRTTNEKLFF. The CDR3 DNA is TGTGCCAGCAGAAGGGACAGAACAACTAATGAAAAACTGTTTTTT.

The V call is TRBV5-1, the J call TRBJ2-3, with 7 bases lining up with TRBD1. CDR3 length equals 16 residues. Germline CDR1 and CDR2: SGHRS and YFSETQ. The V and J ends lost 4 bases and 0 bases, in that order; junction bases with no gene match: 8. The CDR3 region has the DNA TGCGCCAGCAGCACGAGCCAGGGGGAGAGCACAGATACGCAGTATTTT. It yields the protein CASSTSQGESTDTQYF.

This CDR3 is CASSGSGGKNTGELFF. The DNA for the CDR3 is TGCGCCAGCAGCGGAAGCGGGGGCAAGAACACCGGGGAGCTGTTTTTT. The J gene is TRBJ2-2, the V gene TRBV5-1, with 8 bases that match TRBD2. V lost 4 bases and J lost 1; bases outside the gene matches: 6. The CDR3 length is 16 residues. From germline, CDR1 is SGHRS and CDR2 YFSETQ.

The chain employs TRBV5-1 and TRBJ2-3; D ambiguous. The CDR3 contains 16 residues. Germline values: CDR1 SGHRS, CDR2 YFSETQ. V gave up 0 bases and J gave up 6 bases, with 17 bases separating them. In nucleotides, the CDR3 is TGCGCCAGCAGCTTGGAGTCCGGATGGGGTTATGATACGCAGTATTTT. This codes for CASSLESGWGYDTQYF.

V usage is TRBV10-3 and J usage is TRBJ1-1; D remains unclear. This CDR3 is 13 amino acids long. V was clipped by 5 bases and J by 1 base, with 8 bases between them. Germline loops: CDR1 ENHRY, CDR2 SYGVKD. The CDR3 nucleotides read TGTGCCATCAGTTCAACAAGGAACACTGAAGCTTTCTTT. Translation: CAISSTRNTEAFF.

This chain connects TRBV24-1 to TRBJ2-2, with D unclear. Trimming cost V 3 bases and J 4 bases, with 14 bases left between them. Germline V CDR1 and CDR2: KGHDR, SFDVKD. The CDR3 totals 16 residues. DNA of the CDR3: TGTGCCACCAGTGATCCGGACCCGGCACTCACCGGGGAGCTGTTTTTT. Its protein is CATSDPDPALTGELFF.

J is TRBJ2-1 and V is TRBV5-1; no firm D call. Germline V gives CDR1 SGHRS, CDR2 YFSETQ. The CDR3 spans 12 residues. V was shortened by 4 bases and J by 6 bases, with 8 bases between the two germline ends. As DNA, the CDR3 is TGCGCCAGCAGCGCTGTGCTCAATGAGCAGTTCTTC. It translates to CASSAVLNEQFF.